This T cell receptor (beta chain) came from a study of blood T cell repertoires in COVID-19 (dated by TCRdb to 2018 to 2021). Describing the broader study: The collaborator samples originated in the United States, Italy and Spain and spanned the acute and convalescent phases of COVID-19. Where available, HLA class I and class II types were obtained from metadata supplied by the sample provider rather than from assay-based typing. The material from the prospective study consisted of cDNA or gDNA derived from T cells, B-cell-depleted T cells, or PBMCs. The samples were drawn from two sources: the first 160 participants of the ongoing ImmuneRACE study, and 950 to 1,500 subjects contributed by 6 global collaborators. The sample metadata nearly always contained a de-identified subject ID, COVID-19 status, age in years and sex. Deeply sampled blood TCRbeta repertoires from subjects exposed to, actively infected with, or recovered from COVID-19 were included in the dataset. A freely available public database, intended as a resource for researchers studying the immune response to SARS-CoV-2, is where the repertoires were released.

Comment on this clone: No antigen is known for it. No base quality information exists; no much larger clone differs at one position.

TCRbeta CDR3 regions were amplified from genomic DNA using the immunoSEQ Assay, a bias-controlled multiplex PCR. The authors' analysis ran thus. The number of nucleated cells in each sample was estimated from the amplification of reference gene primers within the assay. Sequence reads were collapsed and filtered to measure the absolute abundance of every unique TCRbeta CDR3 rearrangement. Productive Simpson clonality was computed per sample as the square root of Simpson's diversity index over productive rearrangements. The clones in this table, taken by TCRdb from immuneACCESS, are in-frame only. Not every clone is retained; where verified, under half of the shortfall comes from an unresolved V gene, and the cause of the rest is unknown. The DNA was the basis for D and trimming; V, J and clone size are from that table. The sample data list some 200,000 clones, and 85% to 95% of these were observed just once. The top ten hold about 0.8% of the sample.

Overall results and qualifications from the work: The quantity of clinical and demographic metadata differed by source and by participant and was supplied without curation.

At one collaborating source in Seattle, patients were enrolled during active infection and were followed longitudinally through the course of disease. Each collaborating institution followed its own protocols to collect whole blood in K2EDTA tubes. Collaborator samples were shipped for TCRbeta analysis as frozen whole blood, isolated PBMCs, or DNA extracted from either sample type. This clonotype was obtained from a man aged 25-40 years with COVID-19, enrolled during active disease. Sequencing was carried out using peripheral blood.

The nucleotide sequence is given as TGTGCCAGCTCACCGGTGCAGGGAATGAGGGGGACAAATCAGCCCCAGCATTTT. This translates into CASSPVQGMRGTNQPQHF. The chain links TRBV18 with TRBJ1-5; the D gene is perhaps TRBD1, from 6 matching bases. V is cut by 3 bases and J by 4 bases, and the space between the germline ends is 22 bases. Taken from the germline V gene, the CDR1 and CDR2 loops are KGHSH and LQKENI. The CDR3 contains 18 residues, cysteine and phenylalanine counted. Of the read, only the CDR3 DNA is kept; its 54 bases are in frame from base 1.